This T cell receptor beta chain was sequenced for a study of spatial heterogeneity in lung cancer. Looking at the study overall: Correlation of TCR transcript counts in tumor regions with a T cell module score from matched bulk RNA-seq was strong.

MiXCR, applied by TCRdb to the 5' RACE reads, yields one record per CDR3 protein. The data contain fewer than 10,000 distinct CDR3 sequences, around 6.3% of them seen just once; the ten biggest clones take up over 15%. Study-level results: Ubiquitous and regional nonsynonymous mutation counts were tracked by ubiquitous and regional expanded TCR counts, respectively. Higher tumor mutation counts went along with higher counts of expanded intratumoral alpha and beta TCRs.

From germline, CDR1 is SGHRS and CDR2 YFSETQ. CDR3 length: 13 residues. V was pared by 5 bases and J by 1 base, with 9 bases between. Comments on this clonotype: As yet, its antigen is unknown.

Time point noted: sample taken at primary tumor resection. TCRs were sequenced from unsorted whole RNA of tumor, nontumor lung or PBMC. The clonotype was recovered from a female donor with early-stage non-small cell lung cancer. V and J are TRBV5-1 and TRBJ2-5; D might be TRBD2 (6 bases). The sample in question was lung tumor tissue, obtained at surgery. DNA for the CDR3: TGCGCCAGCAGGTCCGGGAGCCAAGAGACCCAGTACTTC. Translating gives CASRSGSQETQYF.